The present T cell receptor beta chain was sequenced within a study of OX40 agonist ivuxolimab in advanced cancers. Study summary: Eligibility admitted prior anti-PD-1, anti-PD-L1 or anti-CTLA-4 therapy; about 40% had some.

Clones were sequenced by immunoSEQ multiplex PCR, and TCRdb holds only the in-frame ones, with some missing. In the table there are under 95,000 clones, roughly 82% of which are singletons. Germline V gene data show CDR1 as SGHRS and CDR2 as YFSETQ. This CDR3 spans 14 amino acids. V was clipped by 3 bases and J by 4 bases; unmatched bases: 6. Sequenced here: CD4+ or CD8+ T cells sorted from blood, sampled in a trial of the OX40 agonist ivuxolimab. The chain employs TRBV5-1 and TRBJ1-2; 7 nucleotides line up with TRBD1. The sequence came from an adult with an advanced solid tumor such as melanoma, head and neck, liver or kidney cancer. In nucleotides, the CDR3 is TGCGCCAGCAGCTCTCAGGGGGGAATCTATGGCTACACCTTC. Protein: CASSSQGGIYGYTF.